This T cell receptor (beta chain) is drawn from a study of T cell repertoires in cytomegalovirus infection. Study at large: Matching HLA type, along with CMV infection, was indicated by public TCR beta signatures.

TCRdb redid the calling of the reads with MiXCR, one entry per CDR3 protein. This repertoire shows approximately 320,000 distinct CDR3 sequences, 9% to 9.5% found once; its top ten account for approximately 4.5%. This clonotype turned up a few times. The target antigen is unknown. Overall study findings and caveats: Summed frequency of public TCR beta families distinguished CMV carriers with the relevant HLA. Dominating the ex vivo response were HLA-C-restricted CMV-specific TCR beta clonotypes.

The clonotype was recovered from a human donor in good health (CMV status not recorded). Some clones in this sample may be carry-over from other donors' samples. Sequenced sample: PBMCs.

The chain's CDR3 is CASSQAPSQVDLEQYF. For the CDR3, the DNA is TGTGCCAGCAGCCAAGCCCCGTCGCAGGTAGACCTCGAGCAGTACTTC. V and J are TRBV14 and TRBJ2-7; no clear D. V lost 1 base and J 6 bases, leaving 19 bases between the germline ends. The CDR3 is made up of 16 amino acids. The germline gives CDR1 SGHDN, CDR2 FVKESK.